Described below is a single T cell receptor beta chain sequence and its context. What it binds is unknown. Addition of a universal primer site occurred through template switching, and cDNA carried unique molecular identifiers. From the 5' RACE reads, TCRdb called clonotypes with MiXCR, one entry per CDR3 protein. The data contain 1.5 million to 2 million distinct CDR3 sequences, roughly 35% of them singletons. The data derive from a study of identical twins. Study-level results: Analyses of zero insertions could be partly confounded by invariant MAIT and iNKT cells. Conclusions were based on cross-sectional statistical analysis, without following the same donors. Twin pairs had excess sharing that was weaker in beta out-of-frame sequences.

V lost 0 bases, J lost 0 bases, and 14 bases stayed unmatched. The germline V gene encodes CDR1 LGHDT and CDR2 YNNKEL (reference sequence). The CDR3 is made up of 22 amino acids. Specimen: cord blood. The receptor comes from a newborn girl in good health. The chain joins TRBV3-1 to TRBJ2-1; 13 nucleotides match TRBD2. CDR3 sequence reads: CASSQEDPVLAGGSSSYNEQFF. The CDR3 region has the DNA TGTGCCAGCAGCCAAGAAGACCCCGTACTAGCGGGAGGGAGCAGCTCCTACAATGAGCAGTTCTTC.